Below, 13 T cell receptor beta chains from the same sample are listed, as sequenced in a study of blood T cells in healthy people across ages. Alongside a J-beta primer mix, a sample-barcoded 5' primer served in a second PCR lasting about 6 to 11 cycles. TCRdb redid the calling of the 5' RACE reads with MiXCR, one entry per CDR3 protein. Of approximately 900,000 distinct CDR3 sequences listed, roughly 52% are singletons. What was sequenced was blood. Receptors were obtained from a man between 25 and 39 years old in good health.

The rearrangement uses TRBV6-1 and TRBJ1-5, with 9 nucleotides matching TRBD1. The V and J ends lost 10 bases and 3 bases, in that order; junction bases with no gene match: 7. Germline V gene lookup returns CDR1 MNHNS and CDR2 SASEGT. The length of the CDR3 is 14 residues. The CDR3 DNA follows: TGTGCCAACACCGACAGGGGGTACAATCAGCCCCAGCATTTT. Translation gives CANTDRGYNQPQHF.

This clonotype was seen a few times. The genes are TRBV7-2 and TRBJ1-2, with D possibly matching TRBD1 (5 bases). The CDR3 consists of 17 residues. The germline V gene encodes CDR1 SGHTA and CDR2 FQGNSA. V lost 0 bases to trimming and J lost 4 bases, with 18 bases between them. The CDR3 region is CASSLAAGPGALYGYTF. In DNA form, the CDR3 reads TGTGCCAGCAGCTTAGCAGCGGGGCCAGGCGCACTCTATGGCTACACCTTC.

There are a few counts of this clonotype. V is TRBV7-9 and J is TRBJ1-2, with D perhaps TRBD1 (6 bases). CDR1 and CDR2 (germline): SEHNR, FQNEAQ (reference sequence). V lost 7 bases to trimming and J lost 0 bases, with 21 bases between them. The CDR3 extends over 17 amino acids. CDR3 residues: CASNSGQTKSSNYGYTF. The CDR3 region has the DNA TGTGCCAGCAACTCTGGACAGACCAAATCATCTAACTATGGCTACACCTTC.

The chain couples TRBV30 to TRBJ2-2; either TRBD1 or TRBD2 may fit D (5 bases each). CDR3 length: 14 residues. CDR1 and CDR2 (germline): GTSNPN, SVGIG (reference sequence). The germline V and J ends were trimmed by 3 bases and 4 bases, with 12 bases remaining between them. CDR3 nucleotide sequence: TGTGCCTGGAGCATCGGGGCCGGCACCGGGGAGCTGTTTTTT. Translating gives CAWSIGAGTGELFF.

This clonotype was picked up a small number of times. This chain links TRBV28 with TRBJ2-4; a weak D match, TRBD2 (5 bases). CDR1 and CDR2 (germline): MDHEN, SYDVKM. There are 18 residues in the CDR3. Trimming stripped 5 bases from V and 0 bases from J, with 20 bases between. CDR3 bases: TGTGCCAGCAGTCGAGGGTTTCCTACGATAATAGCCAAAAACATTCAGTACTTC. Translated, it gives CASSRGFPTIIAKNIQYF.

There are a few counts of this clonotype. The chain links TRBV3-1 to TRBJ1-6, with D hard to call. V gave up 1 base and J gave up 4 bases, with 2 bases separating them. The germline gives CDR1 LGHDT, CDR2 YNNKEL (reference sequence). This CDR3 is 13 amino acids long. CDR3 residues: CASSQGYNSPLHF. The CDR3 DNA sequence: TGTGCCAGCAGCCAAGGGTATAATTCACCCCTCCACTTT. The whole variable domain, filled in from reference TRBV3-1 and TRBJ1-6, reads DTAVSQTPKYLVTQMGNDKSIKCEQNLGHDTMYWYKQDSKKFLKIMFSYNNKELIINETVPNRFSPKSPDKAHLNLHINSLELGDSAVYFCASSQGYNSPLHFGNGTRLTVT.

Notes on this clonotype: One end of the junction varies from germline; a read error may be responsible. The V gene is TRBV5-5, the J gene TRBJ2-7; a possible D gene is TRBD1 (5 bases). CDR1 SGHKS and CDR2 YYEKEE come from the germline V gene (reference sequence). CDR3 length: 15 residues. In DNA form, the CDR3 reads TGTGCCGGCAGCCCACAGGTCATCACCTCCTACGAGCAGTACTTC. Its translation: CAGSPQVITSYEQYF.

V and J are TRBV7-8 and TRBJ2-5; 8 bases match TRBD1. The DNA end is a closer match to TRBJ2-7, so the J assignment may be wrong. CDR1 and CDR2 from the germline V gene are SGHVS and FQNEAQ. This CDR3 spans 14 amino acids. CDR3 amino acids: CASSLVDRDHEQYF. Written as DNA, the CDR3 is TGTGCCAGCAGCTTAGTGGACAGGGACCACGAGCAGTACTTC.

This chain joins TRBV30 and TRBJ2-2; 7 nucleotides agree with TRBD1. With 0 bases clipped from V and 9 bases from J, the junction kept 1 base outside the gene matches. In germline, CDR1 is GTSNPN, CDR2 SVGIG (reference sequence). CDR3 length: 12 amino acids. The CDR3 here is CAWSVRGWELFF. CDR3 DNA sequence: TGTGCCTGGAGTGTCAGGGGGTGGGAGCTGTTTTTT. Using reference TRBV30 and TRBJ2-2 for the parts outside the CDR3, the full variable domain is SQTIHQWPATLVQPVGSPLSLECTVEGTSNPNLYWYRQAAGRGLQLLFYSVGIGQISSEVPQNLSASRPQDRQFILSSKKLLLSDSGFYLCAWSVRGWELFFGEGSRLTVL.

In its sample, this clonotype was seen a few times. V gene TRBV5-5 combines with J gene TRBJ1-5, with a tentative D call TRBD1 (5 bases). From germline, CDR1 is SGHKS and CDR2 YYEKEE (reference sequence). The V and J ends lost 7 bases and 0 bases respectively, with 8 bases between them. CDR3 length: 13 residues. The CDR3, as DNA: TGTGCCAGCGGGACGGATAGCAATCAGCCCCAGCATTTT. Translation: CASGTDSNQPQHF. Together with reference TRBV5-5 and TRBJ1-5, the CDR3 gives the full variable domain: DAGVTQSPTHLIKTRGQQVTLRCSPISGHKSVSWYQQVLGQGPQFIFQYYEKEERGRGNFPDRFSARQFPNYSSELNVNALLLGDSALYLCASGTDSNQPQHFGDGTRLSIL.

The chain uses TRBV4-1 and TRBJ1-5, with TRBD1 identical over 9 bases. Germline assignment: CDR1 MGHRA and CDR2 YSYEKL. The CDR3 covers 15 residues. After removal of 3 bases from V and 6 bases from J, the junction contained 6 bases not matched to a gene. The CDR3 protein is CASSQVRDRVQPQHF. CDR3 coding DNA: TGCGCCAGCAGCCAGGTCCGGGACAGGGTTCAGCCCCAGCATTTT.

This clonotype was detected once. The junction differs from germline at one of its ends, possibly a read error. The chain couples TRBV20-1 to TRBJ1-1, with D possibly being TRBD1 (5 bases). Looked up from germline, CDR1 is DFQATT and CDR2 is SNEGSKA (reference sequence). This CDR3 region has 16 residues. CDR3 region: CSASPASGSLNTEAFF. In DNA form, the CDR3 reads TGTAGTGCTAGTCCCGCGTCAGGGTCCCTGAACACTGAAGCTTTCTTT.

This chain connects TRBV5-1 to TRBJ2-3; 10 bases are a match to TRBD1. The CDR3 sequence is 15 residues long. Germline CDR1 is SGHRS and CDR2 is YFSETQ. Trimming at V came to 4 bases and at J to 2 bases, leaving 4 bases not matched to a gene. CDR3 DNA: TGCGCCAGCAGCGGGGACAGGGGACCCACAGATACGCAGTATTTT. Its translation: CASSGDRGPTDTQYF.